This is a list of T cell receptor beta chains from one sample in a study of cytomegalovirus exposure and HLA in healthy donors. The repertoire was sequenced with immunoSEQ multiplex PCR; TCRdb's copy has only in-frame clones and lacks some. The data contain under 300,000 clones, about nine tenths of them singletons. The sequenced sample was PBMCs. The source is a man aged 40-49 years in good health and CMV-seropositive. Both conserved end residues are part of each CDR3. A D gene is named only where the DNA matches it firmly. A clone size is listed for some rows: how often the clone was seen (once, few, many), or a class if it is expanded.

j_gene: TRBJ1-2; v_gene: TRBV7-9; d_gene: -; abundance: -; CDR3aa: CASSLAGTPANYGYTF; CDR3nt: TGTGCCAGCAGCTTAGCCGGGACACCCGCTAACTATGGCTACACCTTC
j_gene: TRBJ2-1; v_gene: TRBV28; d_gene: TRBD2; abundance: once; CDR3aa: CASSLSAGGPNEQFF; CDR3nt: TGTGCCAGCAGTTTATCCGCGGGAGGGCCAAATGAGCAGTTCTTC
j_gene: TRBJ2-7; v_gene: TRBV30; d_gene: TRBD1; abundance: -; CDR3aa: CAWSSGQGPYEQYF; CDR3nt: TGTGCCTGGAGCAGTGGACAGGGACCCTACGAGCAGTACTTC
j_gene: TRBJ2-7; v_gene: TRBV5-8; d_gene: TRBD2; abundance: -; CDR3aa: CASSIAGLGNEQYF; CDR3nt: TGTGCCAGCAGTATAGCGGGACTGGGGAACGAGCAGTACTTC
j_gene: TRBJ1-1; v_gene: TRBV28; d_gene: TRBD1; abundance: once; CDR3aa: CASSPPDRGAFF; CDR3nt: TGTGCCAGCAGCCCACCCGACAGGGGGGCTTTCTTT
j_gene: TRBJ1-1; v_gene: TRBV29-1; d_gene: -; abundance: -; CDR3aa: CSVELGRPEAFF; CDR3nt: TGCAGCGTTGAATTGGGCAGACCTGAAGCTTTCTTT
j_gene: TRBJ2-2; v_gene: TRBV6-4; d_gene: TRBD1; abundance: once; CDR3aa: CASSDSRGTGGTGELFF; CDR3nt: TGTGCCAGCAGTGACTCTCGTGGGACAGGGGGCACCGGGGAGCTGTTTTTT
j_gene: TRBJ1-4; v_gene: TRBV29-1; d_gene: -; abundance: -; CDR3aa: CSAVQRGAATNEKLFF; CDR3nt: TGCAGCGCCGTACAAAGGGGCGCGGCTACTAATGAAAAACTGTTTTTT
j_gene: TRBJ1-6; v_gene: TRBV28; d_gene: TRBD1; abundance: -; CDR3aa: CASSWDRPYSPLHF; CDR3nt: TGTGCCAGCAGCTGGGACAGGCCTTACTCACCCCTCCACTTT
j_gene: TRBJ1-1; v_gene: TRBV29-1; d_gene: -; abundance: -; CDR3aa: CSVEGHQNTEAFF; CDR3nt: TGCAGCGTTGAAGGACACCAGAACACTGAAGCTTTCTTT
j_gene: TRBJ1-3; v_gene: TRBV7-6; d_gene: -; abundance: once; CDR3aa: CASSLGERGSGNTIYF; CDR3nt: TGTGCCAGCAGCTTAGGGGAAAGGGGCTCTGGAAACACCATATATTTT
j_gene: TRBJ1-2; v_gene: TRBV7-9; d_gene: TRBD1; abundance: -; CDR3aa: CSSRGQGYGYTF; CDR3nt: TGTTCCAGCAGGGGACAGGGCTATGGCTACACCTTC
j_gene: TRBJ2-1; v_gene: TRBV7-3; d_gene: TRBD2; abundance: -; CDR3aa: CASSLRPSGRAGEQFF; CDR3nt: TGTGCCAGCAGCCTACGGCCTAGCGGGAGGGCCGGTGAGCAGTTCTTC
j_gene: TRBJ2-2; v_gene: TRBV9; d_gene: -; abundance: -; CDR3aa: CASSPTGNTGELFF; CDR3nt: TGTGCCAGCAGCCCGACAGGGAACACCGGGGAGCTGTTTTTT
j_gene: TRBJ2-7; v_gene: TRBV4-2; d_gene: TRBD1; abundance: -; CDR3aa: CASSYTGGANEQYF; CDR3nt: TGTGCCAGCAGCTACACAGGGGGCGCGAACGAGCAGTACTTC
j_gene: TRBJ2-1; v_gene: TRBV29-1; d_gene: -; abundance: once; CDR3aa: CSVEDGSGARNEQFF; CDR3nt: TGCAGCGTTGAAGATGGGTCGGGAGCGAGGAATGAGCAGTTCTTC
j_gene: TRBJ2-3; v_gene: TRBV27; d_gene: TRBD2; abundance: -; CDR3aa: CASKTSGRSDTQYF; CDR3nt: TGTGCCAGCAAAACTAGCGGGAGGAGCGATACGCAGTATTTT
j_gene: TRBJ2-5; v_gene: TRBV20-1; d_gene: -; abundance: -; CDR3aa: CKSENQETQYF; CDR3nt: TGCAAGTCGGAGAACCAAGAGACCCAGTACTTC
j_gene: TRBJ2-7; v_gene: TRBV4-3; d_gene: TRBD2; abundance: -; CDR3aa: CASSQEREYYEQYF; CDR3nt: TGCGCCAGCAGCCAAGAGCGGGAGTACTACGAGCAGTACTTC
j_gene: TRBJ1-2; v_gene: TRBV4-1; d_gene: TRBD1; abundance: once; CDR3aa: CASSPDRGYGYTF; CDR3nt: TGCGCCAGCAGCCCCGACAGGGGCTATGGCTACACCTTC
j_gene: TRBJ2-5; v_gene: TRBV11-2; d_gene: TRBD2; abundance: -; CDR3aa: CASSLANFQLAAQETQYF; CDR3nt: TGTGCCAGCAGCTTAGCCAACTTCCAACTAGCGGCCCAAGAGACCCAGTACTTC
j_gene: TRBJ1-4; v_gene: TRBV11-2; d_gene: -; abundance: -; CDR3aa: CASSPQKTTNEKLFF; CDR3nt: TGTGCCAGCAGCCCGCAGAAGACAACTAATGAAAAACTGTTTTTT
j_gene: TRBJ1-4; v_gene: TRBV28; d_gene: -; abundance: -; CDR3aa: CASSLRGKLFF; CDR3nt: TGTGCCAGCAGTTTAAGAGGAAAACTGTTTTTT
j_gene: TRBJ2-1; v_gene: TRBV5-1; d_gene: TRBD1; abundance: once; CDR3aa: CASSLGQGTYNEQFF; CDR3nt: TGCGCCAGCAGCTTGGGACAGGGGACTTACAATGAGCAGTTCTTC
j_gene: TRBJ1-1; v_gene: TRBV30; d_gene: -; abundance: -; CDR3aa: CAWSVGVRTEAFF; CDR3nt: TGTGCCTGGAGTGTAGGTGTGAGGACTGAAGCTTTCTTT
j_gene: TRBJ2-1; v_gene: TRBV28; d_gene: -; abundance: -; CDR3aa: CASSPPRQADEQFF; CDR3nt: TGTGCCAGCAGTCCCCCCCGCCAAGCGGATGAGCAGTTCTTC
j_gene: TRBJ1-3; v_gene: TRBV11-2; d_gene: -; abundance: -; CDR3aa: CASSLEGSRSGNTIYF; CDR3nt: TGTGCCAGCAGCTTAGAGGGCAGCCGCTCTGGAAACACCATATATTTT
j_gene: TRBJ2-6; v_gene: TRBV19; d_gene: -; abundance: few; CDR3aa: CASSIRDFSGANVLTF; CDR3nt: TGTGCCAGTAGTATTCGGGATTTCTCTGGGGCCAACGTCCTGACTTTC
j_gene: TRBJ2-1; v_gene: TRBV29-1; d_gene: TRBD2; abundance: once; CDR3aa: CSVEGPLGGVSYNEQFF; CDR3nt: TGCAGCGTTGAAGGCCCCCTTGGGGGGGTTTCCTACAATGAGCAGTTCTTC
j_gene: TRBJ2-1; v_gene: TRBV9; d_gene: TRBD2; abundance: -; CDR3aa: CASSEGTSLNEQFF; CDR3nt: TGTGCCAGCAGCGAGGGGACTAGCTTGAATGAGCAGTTCTTC
j_gene: TRBJ1-5; v_gene: TRBV30; d_gene: -; abundance: -; CDR3aa: CAWSVDKNQPQHF; CDR3nt: TGTGCCTGGAGTGTTGACAAGAATCAGCCCCAGCATTTT
j_gene: TRBJ2-7; v_gene: TRBV29-1; d_gene: TRBD1; abundance: -; CDR3aa: CSVAGQGVLGGSYEQYF; CDR3nt: TGCAGCGTTGCCGGACAGGGGGTCCTTGGGGGCTCCTACGAGCAGTACTTC
j_gene: TRBJ2-7; v_gene: TRBV9; d_gene: TRBD2; abundance: -; CDR3aa: CASSPASGRAGYEQYF; CDR3nt: TGTGCCAGCAGCCCGGCTAGCGGGAGGGCCGGGTACGAGCAGTACTTC
j_gene: TRBJ1-2; v_gene: TRBV28; d_gene: TRBD1; abundance: -; CDR3aa: CASNLPYRGHGYTF; CDR3nt: TGTGCCAGCAACCTCCCCTACAGGGGGCATGGCTACACCTTC
j_gene: TRBJ1-1; v_gene: TRBV4-2; d_gene: -; abundance: -; CDR3aa: CASSQDPGYTEAFF; CDR3nt: TGTGCCAGCAGCCAAGATCCAGGGTACACTGAAGCTTTCTTT
j_gene: TRBJ1-2; v_gene: TRBV7-2; d_gene: -; abundance: -; CDR3aa: CASSFGRTAANYGYTF; CDR3nt: TGTGCCAGCAGCTTCGGCCGGACAGCCGCTAACTATGGCTACACCTTC
j_gene: TRBJ2-3; v_gene: TRBV7-9; d_gene: TRBD1; abundance: -; CDR3aa: CASSLGRTGDGPDTQYF; CDR3nt: TGTGCCAGCAGCTTAGGGCGGACAGGGGATGGCCCAGATACGCAGTATTTT
j_gene: TRBJ2-5; v_gene: TRBV19; d_gene: TRBD1; abundance: -; CDR3aa: CASSSPGETGVLRETQYF; CDR3nt: TGTGCCAGTAGTTCCCCCGGGGAAACAGGGGTCTTACGGGAGACCCAGTACTTC
j_gene: TRBJ1-2; v_gene: TRBV25-1; d_gene: TRBD1; abundance: -; CDR3aa: CASRAYGGQGRGYTF; CDR3nt: TGTGCCAGCAGGGCCTACGGTGGACAGGGAAGGGGCTACACCTTC
j_gene: TRBJ2-2; v_gene: TRBV7-7; d_gene: -; abundance: -; CDR3aa: CASSLARTGELFF; CDR3nt: TGTGCTAGCAGCTTAGCGAGGACCGGGGAGCTGTTTTTT
j_gene: TRBJ1-5; v_gene: TRBV7-8; d_gene: TRBD1; abundance: -; CDR3aa: CASSSIRIGTGASQPQHF; CDR3nt: TGTGCCAGCAGCTCGATACGGATCGGGACAGGGGCCAGCCAGCCCCAGCATTTT
j_gene: TRBJ1-2; v_gene: TRBV20-1; d_gene: -; abundance: -; CDR3aa: CSAQDNYGYTF; CDR3nt: TGCAGTGCTCAGGATAACTATGGCTACACCTTC
j_gene: TRBJ2-2; v_gene: TRBV19; d_gene: TRBD1; abundance: -; CDR3aa: CASSNRGPGELFF; CDR3nt: TGTGCCAGTAGTAACAGGGGGCCCGGGGAGCTGTTTTTT
j_gene: TRBJ1-2; v_gene: TRBV28; d_gene: -; abundance: -; CDR3aa: CASSLWIQGNYGYTF; CDR3nt: TGTGCCAGCAGTTTATGGATCCAGGGCAACTATGGCTACACCTTC
j_gene: TRBJ2-3; v_gene: TRBV30; d_gene: TRBD2; abundance: -; CDR3aa: CAWGIGPPGGDTQYF; CDR3nt: TGTGCCTGGGGCATAGGACCGCCCGGGGGGGATACGCAGTATTTT
j_gene: TRBJ1-5; v_gene: TRBV7-8; d_gene: -; abundance: -; CDR3aa: CASSLGRYNQPQHF; CDR3nt: TGTGCCAGCAGCTTGGGCAGGTACAATCAGCCCCAGCATTTT
j_gene: TRBJ2-7; v_gene: TRBV4-2; d_gene: TRBD2; abundance: -; CDR3aa: CASSQTTGGLSPYEQYF; CDR3nt: TGTGCCAGCAGCCAAACCACGGGAGGCCTTTCCCCTTACGAGCAGTACTTC
j_gene: TRBJ1-4; v_gene: TRBV29-1; d_gene: -; abundance: few; CDR3aa: CSAVGGSEKLFF; CDR3nt: TGCAGCGCCGTGGGGGGGAGTGAAAAACTGTTTTTT
j_gene: TRBJ2-7; v_gene: TRBV7-3; d_gene: TRBD1; abundance: -; CDR3aa: CASSLTGQGVSYEQYF; CDR3nt: TGTGCCAGCAGCTTAACGGGACAGGGCGTCTCCTACGAGCAGTACTTC
j_gene: TRBJ2-7; v_gene: TRBV12-5; d_gene: TRBD1; abundance: -; CDR3aa: CASGWCRGLVREQYF; CDR3nt: TGTGCTAGTGGCTGGTGCAGGGGGCTAGTGAGGGAGCAGTACTTC
j_gene: TRBJ1-1; v_gene: TRBV4-1; d_gene: TRBD1; abundance: once; CDR3aa: CASSRNRGQGNTEAFF; CDR3nt: TGCGCCAGCAGCCGGAACAGGGGGCAAGGTAACACTGAAGCTTTCTTT
j_gene: TRBJ2-3; v_gene: TRBV5-5; d_gene: TRBD2; abundance: -; CDR3aa: CASSSGLAGGWDTQYF; CDR3nt: TGTGCCAGCAGCTCCGGACTAGCGGGAGGGTGGGATACGCAGTATTTT
j_gene: TRBJ1-4; v_gene: TRBV6-5; d_gene: -; abundance: -; CDR3aa: CASSYTRQPTNEKLFF; CDR3nt: TGTGCCAGCAGTTACACCCGACAGCCAACTAATGAAAAACTGTTTTTT
j_gene: TRBJ1-2; v_gene: TRBV19; d_gene: -; abundance: -; CDR3aa: CASSQQGSNYGYTF; CDR3nt: TGTGCCAGTAGCCAGCAGGGCTCTAACTATGGCTACACCTTC
j_gene: TRBJ2-7; v_gene: TRBV29-1; d_gene: TRBD2; abundance: -; CDR3aa: CSVEAPSELAGFSYEQYF; CDR3nt: TGCAGCGTTGAAGCCCCGTCTGAACTAGCGGGTTTTTCCTACGAGCAGTACTTC
j_gene: TRBJ2-1; v_gene: TRBV27; d_gene: -; abundance: -; CDR3aa: CASSFFPGRDSYNEQFF; CDR3nt: TGTGCCAGCAGTTTTTTCCCCGGACGGGACTCCTACAATGAGCAGTTCTTC
j_gene: TRBJ2-1; v_gene: TRBV11-2; d_gene: TRBD2; abundance: -; CDR3aa: CASSLDRASGNEQFF; CDR3nt: TGTGCCAGCAGCTTAGATCGGGCTAGCGGGAATGAGCAGTTCTTC
j_gene: TRBJ2-3; v_gene: TRBV27; d_gene: TRBD2; abundance: once; CDR3aa: CASTSGSLSDTQYF; CDR3nt: TGTGCCAGCACGAGCGGGAGTCTATCAGATACGCAGTATTTT
j_gene: TRBJ2-7; v_gene: TRBV6-1; d_gene: -; abundance: -; CDR3aa: CASRSHGSSYEQYF; CDR3nt: TGTGCCAGCAGATCCCACGGGAGCTCCTACGAGCAGTACTTC